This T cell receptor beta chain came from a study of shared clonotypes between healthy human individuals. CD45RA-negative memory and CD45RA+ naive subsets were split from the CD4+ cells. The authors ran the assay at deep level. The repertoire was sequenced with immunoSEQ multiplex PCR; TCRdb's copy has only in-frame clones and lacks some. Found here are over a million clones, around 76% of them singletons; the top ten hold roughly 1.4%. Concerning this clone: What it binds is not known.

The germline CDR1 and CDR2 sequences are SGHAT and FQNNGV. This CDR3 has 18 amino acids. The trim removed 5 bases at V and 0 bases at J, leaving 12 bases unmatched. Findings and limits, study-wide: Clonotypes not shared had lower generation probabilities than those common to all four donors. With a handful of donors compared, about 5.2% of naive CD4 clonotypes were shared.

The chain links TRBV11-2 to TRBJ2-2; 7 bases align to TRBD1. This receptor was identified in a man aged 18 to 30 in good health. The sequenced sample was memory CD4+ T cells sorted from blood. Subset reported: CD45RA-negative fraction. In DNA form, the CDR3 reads TGTGCCAGCAGCACCCAGACAGGGTTCCCCGCGAACACCGGGGAGCTGTTTTTT. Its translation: CASSTQTGFPANTGELFF.